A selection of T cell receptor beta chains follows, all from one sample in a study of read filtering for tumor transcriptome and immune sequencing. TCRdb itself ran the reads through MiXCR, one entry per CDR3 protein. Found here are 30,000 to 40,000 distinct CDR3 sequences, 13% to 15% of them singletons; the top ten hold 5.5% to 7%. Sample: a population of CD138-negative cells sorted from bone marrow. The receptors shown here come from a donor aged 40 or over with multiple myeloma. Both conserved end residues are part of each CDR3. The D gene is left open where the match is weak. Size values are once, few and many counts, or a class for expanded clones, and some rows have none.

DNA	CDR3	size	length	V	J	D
TGTGCCAGCAGTTTCGAGACAGGGGGAGAGACCCAGTACTTC	CASSFETGGETQYF	NA	14	TRBV12-3/TRBV12-4	TRBJ2-5	TRBD1
TGTGCCAGCAGTTTAATGGCAGGGAGGGATCAGCCCCAGCATTTT	CASSLMAGRDQPQHF	many	15	TRBV12-3/TRBV12-4	TRBJ1-5	NA
TGTGCCAGCAGCGTGTCTCAGTTTAGTACACCCCTCCACTTT	CASSVSQFSTPLHF	many	14	TRBV9	TRBJ1-6	NA
TGCAGCGTTTCCGGGACAGGGGGGACTGAAGCTTTCTTT	CSVSGTGGTEAFF	many	13	TRBV29-1	TRBJ1-1	TRBD1
TGTGCCAGCAGGGCGGACGAAGACAGAGGATACAATGAGCAGTTCTTC	CASRADEDRGYNEQFF	many	16	TRBV6-1	TRBJ2-1	NA
NA	CASSTSDSRISYGYTF	many	16	TRBV6-2/TRBV6-3	TRBJ1-2	NA
TGTGCCGGCAGCTTAAGAAATCTAAGAACGGCGGGTGAAGCTTTTTTT	CAGSLRNLRTAGEAFF	once	16	TRBV11-1	TRBJ1-1	NA
TGTGCCAGCTCACTCAGGGGGGGCACAGATACGCAGTATTTT	CASSLRGGTDTQYF	many	14	TRBV18	TRBJ2-3	NA
TGTGCCAGTAGTATATTGAGGGATTCGAACACTGAAGCTTTCTTT	CASSILRDSNTEAFF	many	15	TRBV19	TRBJ1-1	NA
TGCGCCAGCAGACAGGGGGCCGGAAACATTCAGTACTTC	CASRQGAGNIQYF	NA	13	TRBV5-1	TRBJ2-4	TRBD1
TGTGCCAGCAGATTGACAGGGGGTGAAAGCCCCTCTGGGGCCAACGTCCTGACTTTC	CASRLTGGESPSGANVLTF	many	19	TRBV2	TRBJ2-6	TRBD1
TGTGCCAGCCTCAAGCGGGATGGAGATACGCAGTATTTT	CASLKRDGDTQYF	many	13	TRBV27	TRBJ2-3	TRBD2
TGTGCCAGCAGCCCCTCGCTGGTTGAGCAGTTCTTC	CASSPSLVEQFF	medium-sized	12	TRBV11-2	TRBJ2-1	NA
TGTGCCAGCAGTGGGGACCCGGGAGATACGCAGTATTTT	CASSGDPGDTQYF	many	13	TRBV2	TRBJ2-3	NA
TGTGCCAGCAGCTTGGACAGGTTTCCCTACGAGCAGTACTTC	CASSLDRFPYEQYF	once	14	TRBV5-4	TRBJ2-7	NA
TGTGCCAGCAGTTTGGATTCACTCGGGGCAGAGACCCAGTACTTC	CASSLDSLGAETQYF	many	15	TRBV12-3/TRBV12-4	TRBJ2-5	NA
TGTGCCAGCAGTTACGCGCAGCCGCTCGTGACTGAAGCTTTCTTT	CASSYAQPLVTEAFF	many	15	TRBV6-2/TRBV6-3	TRBJ1-1	NA
TGTGCCATCCAGGACAGATCCTACGAGCAGTACTTC	CAIQDRSYEQYF	many	12	TRBV2	TRBJ2-7	NA
TGTGCCAGCAGTTTCGTGGCAGGGGCGTCATGGAGCAATCAGCCCCAGCATTTT	CASSFVAGASWSNQPQHF	many	18	TRBV12-3/TRBV12-4	TRBJ1-5	NA
TGTGCCAGCAATCACTTCGAGACAGATACGCAGTATTTT	CASNHFETDTQYF	many	13	TRBV27	TRBJ2-3	NA
TGTGCCAGCAGCCTATTTCGTGGGGCGTACAATGAGCAGTTCTTC	CASSLFRGAYNEQFF	many	15	TRBV7-3	TRBJ2-1	NA
TGTGCCAGCAGTTTAGGAGCCGGCTGGAACACTGAAGCTTTCTTT	CASSLGAGWNTEAFF	many	15	TRBV12-3/TRBV12-4	TRBJ1-1	NA
TGTGCCTCCCGGCCGGAGAGGGTTGGAACTGAAGCTTTCTTT	CASRPERVGTEAFF	NA	14	TRBV7-2	TRBJ1-1	NA
TGTGCCAGCAGCCCCCGATTCGACAAGGAGCAGTTCTTC	CASSPRFDKEQFF	few	13	TRBV11-1	TRBJ2-1	NA
TGCAGTGCTAGCCCCCCCCCGCATGGGGGCTACACCTTC	CSASPPPHGGYTF	few	13	TRBV20-1	TRBJ1-2	NA
TGCAGCGTTGTACGGGGGATAAGGACTGAAGCTTTCTTT	CSVVRGIRTEAFF	many	13	TRBV29-1	TRBJ1-1	NA
TGCGCCAGCAGCTTTTCCAGGGGTCGGCTGGGTGGAAACACCATATATTTT	CASSFSRGRLGGNTIYF	many	17	TRBV4-1	TRBJ1-3	NA
TGTGCCAGCAGCTTCGCGGGGGAGGAGACCCAGTACTTC	CASSFAGEETQYF	many	13	TRBV7-3	TRBJ2-5	TRBD2
TGCAGTGTCCCTAAGGGGGGAGGGGCCTACAATGAGCAGTTCTTC	CSVPKGGGAYNEQFF	many	15	TRBV20-1	TRBJ2-1	NA
TGTGCCAGCAGCTTGTACGTGTCAGGGTCTAGCACAGATACGCAGTATTTT	CASSLYVSGSSTDTQYF	many	17	TRBV5-5	TRBJ2-3	NA
TGCAGTGCTAGAGATCGGGGCGGAAGTCTAATTGATACGCAGTATTTT	CSARDRGGSLIDTQYF	few	16	TRBV20-1	TRBJ2-3	NA
TGTGCCAGCAGCCAAGATCCGGGACGGAGACTTCCCCAGCATTTT	CASSQDPGRRLPQHF	many	15	TRBV3-1	TRBJ1-5	NA
TGTGCCAGCAGCGTAGATACGCAGTATTTT	CASSVDTQYF	few	10	TRBV7-9	TRBJ2-3	NA